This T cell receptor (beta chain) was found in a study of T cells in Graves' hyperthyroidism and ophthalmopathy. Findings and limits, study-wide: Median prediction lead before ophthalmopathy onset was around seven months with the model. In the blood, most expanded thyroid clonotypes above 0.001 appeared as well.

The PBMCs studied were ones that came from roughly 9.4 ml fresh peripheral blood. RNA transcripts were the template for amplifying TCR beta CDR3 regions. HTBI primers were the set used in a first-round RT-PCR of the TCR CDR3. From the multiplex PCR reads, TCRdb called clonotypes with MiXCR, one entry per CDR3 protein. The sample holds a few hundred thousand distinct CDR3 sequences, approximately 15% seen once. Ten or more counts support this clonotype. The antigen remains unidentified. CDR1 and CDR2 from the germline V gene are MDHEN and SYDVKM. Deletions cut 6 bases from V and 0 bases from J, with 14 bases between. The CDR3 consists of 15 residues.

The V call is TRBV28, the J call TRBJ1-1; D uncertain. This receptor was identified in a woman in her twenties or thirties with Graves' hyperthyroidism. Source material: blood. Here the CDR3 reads CASSFWQIMNTEAFF. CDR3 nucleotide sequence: TGTGCCAGCAGCTTCTGGCAGATCATGAACACTGAAGCTTTCTTT.